The 23 T cell receptor beta chains presented below share a single source sample, sequenced in a study of tumor and adjacent non-tumor tissue in lung cancer. Three rounds of nested PCR, following a modified ARM-PCR protocol, produced the TCRbeta library. MiXCR, applied by TCRdb to the multiplex PCR reads, yields one record per CDR3 protein. This table holds 35,000 to 55,000 distinct CDR3 sequences, more than 50% found once. RNA was extracted from bulk tissue without any cell sorting. Distant lung tissue was collected more than 3 cm away from the tumor edge. Sequencing was done on a sample of distant non-tumor lung tissue. The receptor set was obtained from a man aged 50 to 59 with non-small cell lung cancer.

To note about this clonotype: The germline gene is not matched at one end of the junction; a read error may be the cause. CDR3 in amino acids: CIARDEPGHGSKTQYF. CDR3 nucleotide sequence: TGCATTGCTAGAGATGAGCCGGGACATGGATCTAAGACCCAGTACTTC. The V gene is TRBV20-1, the J gene TRBJ2-5; D is possibly TRBD1 (6 bases). Germline V gene data show CDR1 as DFQATT and CDR2 as SNEGSKA (reference sequence). This CDR3 has 16 amino acids.

In this sample, this clonotype is medium-sized (0.01 to 0.1%). The V call is TRBV4-2, the J call TRBJ2-3; the match to TRBD2 covers 16 bases. This CDR3 is built from 19 residues. V lost 0 bases to trimming and J lost 1 base; unmatched junction nucleotides: 4. Germline V gene lookup returns CDR1 LGHNA and CDR2 YNFKEQ. The DNA for the CDR3 is TGTGCCAGCAGCCAAGAGGGACTAGCGGGGGGGCGTGGCACAGATACGCAGTATTTT. Protein product: CASSQEGLAGGRGTDTQYF.

The rearrangement uses TRBV11-1 and TRBJ1-1; D perhaps matches TRBD1 (5 bases). Germline CDR1 is SGHAT and CDR2 is FQDESV (reference sequence). The CDR3 runs 14 residues. V lost 2 bases to trimming and J lost 7 bases, with 14 bases between them. The CDR3 region has the DNA TGTGCCAGCAGCTTATATAATTGGGGACTTGAAGCTTTCTTT. This encodes CASSLYNWGLEAFF.

This clonotype appeared a single time. CDR3 region: CVNSFQGRLGELFF. CDR3 in DNA: TGTGTCAACAGTTTTCAGGGTCGACTCGGGGAGCTGTTTTTT. The V and J genes are TRBV11-1 and TRBJ2-2; perhaps TRBD1 as D (5 bases). The germline V gene has CDR1 SGHAT and CDR2 FQDESV (reference sequence). CDR3 size: 14 residues.

The CDR3: CATSGTSGSFETQYF. Here the CDR3 DNA reads TGTGCCACCAGCGGGACTAGCGGGAGTTTCGAGACCCAGTACTTC. The J gene is TRBJ2-5, the V gene TRBV15, with TRBD2 identical over 14 bases. Germline CDR1 LNHNV, CDR2 YYDKDF (reference sequence). This CDR3 is built from 15 residues. Germline trimming cut 5 bases from V and 5 bases from J; bases unmatched to any gene: 4.

The chain joins TRBV20-1 to TRBJ2-5; 10 bases match TRBD1. V gave up 6 bases and J gave up 3 bases; unmatched junction bases: 4. There are 13 residues in the CDR3. Germline-derived CDR1 and CDR2 are DFQATT and SNEGSKA (reference sequence). CDR3 in amino acids: CSAPTGGEETQYF. As DNA, the CDR3 is TGCAGTGCACCGACAGGGGGCGAAGAGACCCAGTACTTC.

To note about this clonotype: A junction boundary mismatches the germline segment, possibly from a read error. The chain carries TRBV29-1 and TRBJ2-5; 9 bases are shared with TRBD1. The CDR3 length is 12 residues. Germline values: CDR1 SQVTM, CDR2 ANQGSEA. The CDR3 nucleotides are TGCAGCATTGGAAGGACAGGGGAGACCCACTACTTC. Translated: CSIGRTGETHYF.

The J gene is TRBJ2-7, the V gene TRBV11-2; perhaps TRBD1 as D (5 bases). Per the germline V gene, CDR1 is SGHAT and CDR2 is FQNNGV. V lost 1 base, J lost 6 bases, and 22 bases lay in between. CDR3 length: 17 amino acids. CDR3 nucleotide sequence: TGTGCCAGCAGCTTAGTCTCCCATGGACATGCGATCTGCGAGCAGTACTTC. Translated, it gives CASSLVSHGHAICEQYF.

A word on this clonotype: The junction differs from germline at one of its ends, possibly a read error. This chain links TRBV28 with TRBJ2-1, with D maybe TRBD1 (6 bases). The germline CDR1 and CDR2 sequences are MDHEN and SYDVKM. The CDR3 consists of 14 residues. This CDR3 is CTSTDWGHRNEQFF. Here the CDR3 DNA reads TGTACCAGCACGGACTGGGGGCACAGGAATGAGCAGTTCTTC.

This clonotype was counted only a few times. The rearrangement joins TRBV24-1 to TRBJ2-2, with TRBD1 as a possible D gene (5 bases). The CDR3 is 14 amino acids. The V gene lost 12 bases and the J gene lost 1 base, with 14 bases spanning the gap. Per germline, CDR1 KGHDR and CDR2 SFDVKD. The CDR3 nucleotides are TGTGCCGCCAAGGCCGGACAGAACACCGGGGAGCTGTTTTTT. Amino acids: CAAKAGQNTGELFF.

The chain carries TRBV7-9 and TRBJ1-2; tentative D call: TRBD1 (5 bases). CDR3 length: 13 residues. CDR1 is SEHNR, CDR2 FQNEAQ, per germline (reference sequence). The germline V and J ends were trimmed by 5 bases and 10 bases, with 17 bases remaining between them. This CDR3 is CASSADSNYDYTF. Here the CDR3 DNA reads TGTGCCAGCAGCGCCGACAGTAACTACGACTACACCTTC. Full variable domain (missing parts from reference TRBV7-9 and TRBJ1-2): DTGVSQNPRHKITKRGQNVTFRCDPISEHNRLYWYRQTLGQGPEFLTYFQNEAQLEKSRLLSDRFSAERPKGSFSTLEIQRTEQGDSAMYLCASSADSNYDYTFGSGTRLTVV.

As concerns this clonotype: It may be a read error: a sequence one base away is much more abundant. The gene calls are TRBV28 and TRBJ2-1; D unresolved. This CDR3 contains 12 residues. Looked up from germline, CDR1 is MDHEN and CDR2 is SYDVKM. Written as DNA, the CDR3 is TGTGCCAGCAGTTGGCAGCGTAATGAGCAGCTCTTC. Translation gives CASSWQRNEQLF. Using reference TRBV28 and TRBJ2-1 for the parts outside the CDR3, the full variable domain is DVKVTQSSRYLVKRTGEKVFLECVQDMDHENMFWYRQDPGLGLRLIYFSYDVKMKEKGDIPEGYSVSREKKERFSLILESASTNQTSMYLCASSWQRNEQLFGPGTRLTVL.

Note on this clonotype: The junction does not match germline at one end; this may be a read error. V usage is TRBV6-1 and J usage is TRBJ2-7; D is undetermined. The CDR3 loop spans 12 amino acids. Germline V gene lookup returns CDR1 MNHNS and CDR2 SASEGT. The CDR3 DNA is TGTGCCAGTAGTCCCAGATCCTACGAGCATTACTTC. Translated, it gives CASSPRSYEHYF.

This clonotype showed up many times. V gene TRBV12-3 or TRBV12-4 combines with J gene TRBJ1-1; D is perhaps TRBD1 (5 bases). Trimming shortened V by 5 bases and J by 1 base, and 17 bases separated the two germline ends. CDR3 length equals 16 residues. CDR3 DNA sequence: TGTGCCAGCAGTGCCTACTACAGCGACAGGAACACTGAAGCTTTCTTT. The encoded protein is CASSAYYSDRNTEAFF.

The genes are TRBV19 and TRBJ2-6; D gene uncertain. The CDR3 length is 18 residues. With 2 bases removed from V and 2 bases from J, the gap between germline ends came to 16 bases. CDR1 is LNHDA and CDR2 is SQIVND in the germline V gene (reference sequence). In DNA form, the CDR3 reads TGTGCCAGTAGTATACTACGGACCAGCTTGCCTGGGGCCAACGTCCTGACTTTC. This translates into CASSILRTSLPGANVLTF.

The chain couples TRBV12-3 or TRBV12-4 to TRBJ1-2; no clear D. V lost 9 bases and J lost 4, with 9 bases in between. There are 11 residues in the CDR3. The DNA of the CDR3 is TGTGCCAGTACTCGAAGCTATGGCTACACCTTC. Its protein product is CASTRSYGYTF.

Comments on this clonotype: The conserved final phenylalanine or tryptophan is absent from the CDR3, which likely points to a read error. CDR3 coding DNA: TGTGCTAGCAGCTGGGGGGGAGGAGGCCTCACAGATACGCAGTATTTA. Encoded protein: CASSWGGGGLTDTQYL. The chain carries TRBV11-2 and TRBJ2-3; 7 bases line up with TRBD2. The CDR3 sequence is 16 residues long. Germline assignment: CDR1 SGHAT and CDR2 FQNNGV.

This clonotype was counted ten times or more. The chain joins TRBV27 to TRBJ2-7, with 10 bases aligning to TRBD2. V trimming: 5 bases; J trimming: 12 bases; junction bases outside the gene matches: 13. The CDR3 spans 14 residues. Germline V gene lookup returns CDR1 MNHEY and CDR2 SMNVEV (reference sequence). The CDR3 DNA reads as TGTGCCAGCAGTCCCCGGACTAGCGGAGCCCCCTGGTACTTC. It encodes CASSPRTSGAPWYF.

J is TRBJ1-5 and V is TRBV30, with D perhaps matching TRBD1 (6 bases). Germline V gene sequence: CDR1 GTSNPN, CDR2 SVGIG (reference sequence). V lost 3 bases and J lost 0, with 9 bases in between. The CDR3 runs to 14 residues. DNA for the CDR3: TGTGCCTGGAGGCCAGGGGATAGCAATCAGCCCCAGCATTTT. It yields the protein CAWRPGDSNQPQHF.

About this clonotype itself: One base away lies a much larger clone, so this may be a sequencing read error. The chain has TRBV30 and TRBJ1-5; D is uncertain. This CDR3 contains 12 residues. CDR1 GTSNPN and CDR2 SVGIG come from the germline V gene (reference sequence). The CDR3 sequence: CAWSVGFQLQHF. In DNA, the CDR3 is TGTGCCTGGAGTGTAGGGTTTCAGCTCCAGCATTTT.

With regard to this clonotype: A much larger clone lies a single base off, so this may be a read error. The chain joins TRBV10-2 to TRBJ2-4; tentative D call: TRBD2 (6 bases). Germline V lookup: CDR1 WSHSY, CDR2 SAAADI. Deletions cut 7 bases from V and 8 bases from J, with 12 bases between. This CDR3 region has 12 residues. CDR3 in amino acids: CASTGGEDIQYF. DNA of the CDR3: TGCGCCAGCACCGGCGGGGAAGACATTCAGTACTTC.

In its sample, this clonotype was seen many times. The chain uses TRBV5-1 and TRBJ2-7; D uncertain. Germline CDR1 SGHRS, CDR2 YFSETQ. The germline V and J ends were trimmed by 0 bases and 0 bases, with 7 bases remaining between them. This CDR3 region has 14 residues. Here the CDR3 reads CASSLGSSSYEQYF. In DNA, the CDR3 is TGCGCCAGCAGCTTGGGGTCGAGCTCCTACGAGCAGTACTTC.

This clonotype was observed a handful of times. The V gene is TRBV6-2 or TRBV6-3, the J gene TRBJ1-2; D gene ambiguous. V was clipped by 8 bases and J by 4 bases, with 14 bases between them. The CDR3 covers 13 residues. Germline V gene data show CDR1 as MNHEY and CDR2 as SVGEGT. This CDR3 reads CASGGDGPYGYTF. The CDR3 bases are TGTGCCAGCGGTGGTGACGGACCCTATGGCTACACCTTC.